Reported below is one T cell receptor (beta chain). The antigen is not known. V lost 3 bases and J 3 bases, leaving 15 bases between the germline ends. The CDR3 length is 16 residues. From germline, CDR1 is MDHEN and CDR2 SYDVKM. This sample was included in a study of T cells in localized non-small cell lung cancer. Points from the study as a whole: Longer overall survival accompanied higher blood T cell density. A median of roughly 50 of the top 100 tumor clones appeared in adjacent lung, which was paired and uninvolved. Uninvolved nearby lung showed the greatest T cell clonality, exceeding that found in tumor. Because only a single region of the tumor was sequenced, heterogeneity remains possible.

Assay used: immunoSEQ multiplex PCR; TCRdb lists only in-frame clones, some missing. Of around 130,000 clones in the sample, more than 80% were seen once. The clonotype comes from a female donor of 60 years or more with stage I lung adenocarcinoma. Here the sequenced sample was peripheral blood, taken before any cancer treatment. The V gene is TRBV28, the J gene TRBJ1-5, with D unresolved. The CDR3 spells CASSFPLRAPNQPQHF. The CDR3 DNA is TGTGCCAGCAGTTTTCCCCTCCGGGCGCCCAATCAGCCCCAGCATTTT.